This T cell receptor (beta chain) is drawn from a study of T cell repertoires in cytomegalovirus infection (dated by TCRdb to between 2018 and 2021). Regarding the research as a whole: The HLA type of each donor mattered for the analysis, because public TCR beta signatures pointed to carriage of CMV infection along with the matching HLA type. The research as a whole found: In the ex vivo response, HLA-C-restricted CMV-specific TCR beta clonotypes were dominant, and in two of eight donors the single most frequent clonotype came from this HLA-C-restricted group. In both this cohort and an independent cohort of some 380 donors, the cumulative frequency of public TCR beta family members distinguished carriers of CMV infection plus the relevant HLA type.

On this clonotype itself: What this receptor recognizes is not known. No qualities accompany the bases; no much larger clone lies one base away.

V is reduced by 4 bases and J by 6 bases, leaving a spacing of 10 bases between them. The CDR3 runs 12 residues from the cysteine to the phenylalanine. Only CDR3 DNA remains: 36 bases, in frame from the first base. The germline V gene (reference sequence) specifies MNHEY as CDR1 and SMNVEV as CDR2. The reads were generated on an Illumina HiSeq 1500. Using fastp at Q25 and MiXCR, TCRdb reprocessed the public reads and kept productive beta chains. Records with the same CDR3 protein are collapsed into one entry carrying the most frequent genes and DNA. The sample contains about 97,000 distinct CDR3 sequences, more than 15% of them found a single time. Approximately 7.9% of the sample goes to the ten largest clones.

Here the chain combines TRBV27 and TRBJ2-7; a weak D assignment points to TRBD2 (5 bases agree). The TCR originated in a human donor in good health (CMV status not recorded). Some clones in this sample may be carry-over from other donors' samples. Sequenced material: PBMCs. The sequence in DNA is TGTGCCAGCAGTTCACTGGGAGTCGAGCAGTACTTC. Translated, it reads CASSSLGVEQYF.